Listed below are T cell receptor beta chains from one sample, sequenced in a study of blood T cells in healthy people across ages. TCRdb re-analysed the 5' RACE reads in MiXCR, keeping a single row per CDR3 protein. Seen here are 1.5 million to 2 million distinct CDR3 sequences, 39% observed once, and the top ten hold 23%. The sample taken for sequencing was blood. All receptors come from a human donor in good health. CDR3s include the opening cysteine and the closing phenylalanine or tryptophan. The order of the fields is V gene, J gene, clone size, D gene, CDR3 protein, CDR3 DNA. A D gene is named only where the DNA matches it firmly. Only some rows state a clone size, as once, few, many or a class for expanded clones.

>TRBV20-1|TRBJ2-7|few|-
CSASAPSYEQYF
TGCAGTGCTAGCGCCCCTTCCTACGAGCAGTACTTC
>TRBV6-6|TRBJ2-5|-|TRBD2
CASRGLAEETQYF
TGTGCCAGCAGGGGACTAGCGGAAGAGACCCAGTACTTC
>TRBV7-2|TRBJ2-4|-|-
CASSLGMGFNEQYF
TGTGCCAGCAGCTTAGGTATGGGGTTCAATGAGCAGTACTTC
>TRBV7-2|TRBJ1-6|few|-
CASSLLAGLSTPLHF
TGTGCCAGCAGCTTATTGGCAGGGCTATCGACACCCCTCCACTTT
>TRBV29-1|TRBJ1-6|few|-
CSVAAGGNSPLHF
TGCAGCGTTGCCGCAGGTGGGAATTCACCCCTCCACTTT
>TRBV2|TRBJ2-2|-|-
CASSRTENTGELFF
TGTGCCAGCAGTCGGACAGAGAACACCGGGGAGCTGTTTTTT
>TRBV21-1|TRBJ1-4|-|-
CASSKAAFRGKLFF
TGTGCCAGCAGCAAAGCAGCATTCAGAGGAAAACTGTTTTTT
>TRBV20-1|TRBJ1-4|-|TRBD1
CSAKKGGDHLGKLFF
TGCAGTGCTAAGAAAGGGGGCGATCATCTCGGAAAACTGTTTTTT
>TRBV12-3/TRBV12-4|TRBJ2-1|few|TRBD1
CASRAGGQGMNEQFF
TGTGCCAGTCGCGCAGGGGGACAGGGTATGAATGAGCAGTTCTTC
>TRBV12-3/TRBV12-4|TRBJ2-6|-|-
CASSRRTTGIGANVLTF
TGTGCCAGCAGCCGTAGGACCACAGGAATTGGGGCCAACGTCCTGACTTTC
>TRBV7-8|TRBJ1-4|few|-
CASSLSPNEKLFF
TGTGCCAGCAGCTTATCCCCTAATGAAAAACTGTTTTTT
>TRBV29-1|TRBJ2-1|few|TRBD2
CSSGGAGNEQFF
TGCAGCTCGGGGGGTGCGGGGAATGAGCAGTTCTTC
>TRBV4-3|TRBJ1-5|-|-
CASSQDPGPRSQPQHF
TGCGCCAGCAGCCAAGACCCGGGACCTCGCAGTCAGCCCCAGCATTTT
>TRBV5-1|TRBJ2-3|few|-
CASKPPGGPVVTQYF
TGCGCCAGTAAACCCCCCGGGGGTCCCGTGGTTACGCAGTATTTT
>TRBV6-5|TRBJ2-1|few|TRBD2
CASSYSWTSNNEQFF
TGTGCCAGCAGTTACTCTTGGACTAGCAACAATGAGCAGTTCTTC
>TRBV18|TRBJ2-7|few|TRBD1
CASSPSGQGLYEQYF
TGTGCCAGCTCACCCTCGGGACAGGGCCTCTACGAGCAGTACTTC
>TRBV5-1|TRBJ2-1|-|TRBD1
CATRDRENGEQFF
TGCGCCACCAGGGACAGGGAGAATGGTGAGCAGTTCTTC
>TRBV2|TRBJ1-5|-|TRBD1
CASSGGTGGFQPQHF
TGTGCCAGCAGTGGTGGGACAGGGGGCTTTCAGCCCCAGCATTTT
>TRBV15|TRBJ2-1|few|TRBD2
CATSRVAGTYNEQVF
TGTGCCACCAGCAGAGTAGCGGGGACCTACAATGAGCAGGTCTTC
>TRBV7-3|TRBJ1-1|-|TRBD1
CASSLMGGTEYTEAFF
TGTGCCAGCAGCTTAATGGGGGGGACAGAGTACACTGAAGCTTTCTTT
>TRBV5-5|TRBJ2-1|-|-
CASMGIWNNEQFF
TGTGCCAGCATGGGGATTTGGAACAATGAGCAGTTCTTC
>TRBV3-1|TRBJ2-1|few|TRBD2
CASSQGTSGGVYNEQFF
TGTGCCAGCAGCCAAGGGACTAGCGGGGGTGTTTACAATGAGCAGTTCTTC
>TRBV10-3|TRBJ2-3|-|-
CAIKRGFSTDTQYF
TGTGCCATCAAGAGGGGGTTTAGCACAGATACGCAGTATTTT
>TRBV29-1|TRBJ2-3|-|TRBD1
CSVHETGVRDTRYF
TGCAGCGTACACGAGACAGGGGTGAGGGATACGCGGTATTTT
>TRBV5-5|TRBJ2-1|-|-
CASSLVVRSDYEQFF
TGTGCCAGCAGCTTGGTGGTACGGAGTGACTATGAGCAGTTCTTC
>TRBV20-1|TRBJ1-1|few|-
CSARDQGVLMNTEAFF
TGCAGTGCTAGAGATCAAGGGGTCCTCATGAACACTGAAGCTTTCTTT
>TRBV4-1|TRBJ2-1|few|-
CASSPPRDNPFNEQFF
TGCGCCAGCAGCCCCCCCAGGGATAATCCGTTCAATGAGCAGTTCTTC
>TRBV4-1|TRBJ2-7|-|TRBD2
CASSHQLAGGPSYEQYF
TGCGCCAGCAGCCACCAACTAGCGGGGGGGCCTAGCTACGAGCAGTACTTC
>TRBV20-1|TRBJ2-6|few|-
CSARISDGSGANVLTF
TGCAGTGCTAGAATTTCGGACGGCTCTGGGGCCAACGTCCTGACTTTC
>TRBV7-2|TRBJ1-5|once|-
CASSLRPLGRESQPQHF
TGTGCCAGCAGCTTAAGGCCGTTGGGCAGAGAGTCTCAGCCCCAGCATTTT
>TRBV7-8|TRBJ2-5|few|-
CASSLELDQTQYF
TGTGCCAGCAGCTTAGAATTAGACCAGACCCAGTACTTC
>TRBV20-1|TRBJ2-3|-|-
CSANVLQGSDAQYF
TGCAGTGCCAACGTTTTACAGGGATCAGATGCGCAGTATTTT
>TRBV3-1|TRBJ2-3|-|-
CASSWPTDTQYF
TGTGCCAGCAGCTGGCCGACAGATACGCAGTATTTT
>TRBV4-1|TRBJ1-2|few|TRBD1
CASSARDRGLGYTF
TGCGCCAGCAGCGCCCGGGACAGGGGACTTGGCTACACCTTC
>TRBV2|TRBJ2-6|-|-
CASRWGTSGANVLTF
TGTGCCAGCAGGTGGGGTACCTCTGGGGCCAACGTCCTGACTTTC
>TRBV7-2|TRBJ2-5|few|-
CASSPYIRLDQETQYF
TGTGCCAGCAGCCCATACATCAGACTAGATCAAGAGACCCAGTACTTC
>TRBV3-1|TRBJ1-2|once|TRBD1
CASSRTGDSSVQGYTF
TGTGCCAGCAGCCGGACGGGGGACAGTTCAGTTCAGGGCTACACCTTC
>TRBV29-1|TRBJ2-3|many|TRBD2
CSSSGAGAFTDTQYF
TGCAGCTCCAGCGGAGCGGGGGCCTTCACAGATACGCAGTATTTT
>TRBV6-5|TRBJ1-1|few|-
CASSTTLTSQAFF
TGTGCCAGCAGCACGACATTAACCTCGCAAGCTTTCTTT
>TRBV15|TRBJ1-2|few|-
CATSGTLEGYTF
TGTGCCACCAGCGGGACCCTTGAGGGCTACACCTTC
>TRBV20-1|TRBJ1-4|-|TRBD1
CSARVLGQGYEKLFF
TGCAGTGCTAGAGTCCTCGGACAGGGATACGAAAAGCTGTTTTTT
>TRBV27|TRBJ1-1|-|-
CASSFGQFGTEAFF
TGTGCCAGCAGTTTCGGACAGTTTGGGACTGAAGCTTTCTTT
>TRBV5-5|TRBJ1-2|few|-
CASSFWAGEDYGYTF
TGTGCCAGCAGCTTCTGGGCAGGGGAAGACTATGGCTACACCTTC
>TRBV5-1|TRBJ1-3|few|-
CASSPDLFSGNTIYF
TGCGCCAGCAGCCCGGACCTATTTTCTGGAAACACCATATATTTT
>TRBV20-1|TRBJ1-2|-|TRBD1
CSFAKTGDHGYTF
TGCAGTTTTGCCAAGACAGGGGATCATGGCTACACCTTC
>TRBV20-1|TRBJ2-3|-|TRBD2
CCARTSGTSTDTQYF
TGCTGTGCCCGGACTAGCGGAACTAGCACAGATACGCAGTATTTT
>TRBV7-2|TRBJ1-1|few|-
CASSLIMTYTEAFF
TGTGCCAGCAGCTTAATAATGACCTACACTGAAGCTTTCTTT
>TRBV4-1|TRBJ2-1|-|-
CASSLREASYNEQFF
TGCGCCAGCAGCCTAAGGGAGGCTTCCTACAATGAGCAGTTCTTC
>TRBV20-1|TRBJ2-1|-|TRBD2
CSARDLGGGGLFF
TGCAGTGCTAGAGATCTGGGCGGGGGTGGCCTGTTCTTC
>TRBV29-1|TRBJ1-2|few|-
CSVDGPFFTF
TGCAGCGTTGATGGGCCGTTCTTCACCTTC
>TRBV13|TRBJ2-5|few|TRBD2
CASSSSSGGGETQYF
TGTGCCAGCAGCTCGTCGAGCGGGGGCGGGGAGACCCAGTACTTC
>TRBV21-1|TRBJ2-1|-|-
CASSAKPFINEQFF
TGTGCCAGCAGCGCAAAGCCGTTTATAAATGAGCAGTTCTTC
>TRBV7-3|TRBJ1-2|many|-
CASSLRPNYGYTF
TGTGCCAGCAGCTTAAGGCCGAACTATGGCTACACCTTC